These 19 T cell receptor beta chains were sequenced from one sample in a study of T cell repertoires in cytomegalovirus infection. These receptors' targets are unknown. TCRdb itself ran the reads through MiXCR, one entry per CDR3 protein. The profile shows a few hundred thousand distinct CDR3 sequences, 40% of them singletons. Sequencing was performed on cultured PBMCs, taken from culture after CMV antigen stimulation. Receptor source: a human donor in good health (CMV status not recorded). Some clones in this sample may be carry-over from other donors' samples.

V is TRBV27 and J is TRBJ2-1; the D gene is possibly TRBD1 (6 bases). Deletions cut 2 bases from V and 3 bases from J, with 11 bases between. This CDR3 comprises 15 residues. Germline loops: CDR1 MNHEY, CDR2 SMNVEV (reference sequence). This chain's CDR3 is CASSLRGNGYNEQFF. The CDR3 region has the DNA TGTGCCAGCAGTTTAAGGGGGAACGGCTACAATGAGCAGTTCTTC.

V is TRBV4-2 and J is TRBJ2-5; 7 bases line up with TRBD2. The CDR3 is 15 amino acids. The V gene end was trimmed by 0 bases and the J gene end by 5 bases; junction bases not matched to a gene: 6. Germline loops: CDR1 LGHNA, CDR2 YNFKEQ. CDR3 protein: CASSQDLLARETQYF. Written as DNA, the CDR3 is TGTGCCAGCAGCCAAGACTTACTAGCGAGGGAGACCCAGTACTTC.

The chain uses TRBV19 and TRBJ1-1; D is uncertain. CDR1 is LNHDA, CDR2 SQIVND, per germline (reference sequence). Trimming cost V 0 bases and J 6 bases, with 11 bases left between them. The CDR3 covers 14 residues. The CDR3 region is CASSIEFPGAEAFF. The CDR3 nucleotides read TGTGCCAGTAGTATAGAGTTCCCGGGCGCTGAAGCTTTCTTT. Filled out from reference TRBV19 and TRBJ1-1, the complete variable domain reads DGGITQSPKYLFRKEGQNVTLSCEQNLNHDAMYWYRQDPGQGLRLIYYSQIVNDFQKGDIAEGYSVSREKKESFPLTVTSAQKNPTAFYLCASSIEFPGAEAFFGQGTRLTVV.

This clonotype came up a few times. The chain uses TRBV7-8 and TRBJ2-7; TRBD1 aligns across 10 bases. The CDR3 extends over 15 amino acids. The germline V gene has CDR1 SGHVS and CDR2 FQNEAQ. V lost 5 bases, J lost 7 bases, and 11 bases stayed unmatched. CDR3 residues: CASSEGTGVLGEQYF. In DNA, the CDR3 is TGTGCCAGCAGCGAGGGGACAGGGGTCCTAGGGGAGCAGTACTTC. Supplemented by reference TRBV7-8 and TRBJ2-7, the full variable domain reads GAGVSQSPRYKVAKRGQDVALRCDPISGHVSLFWYQQALGQGPEFLTYFQNEAQLDKSGLPSDRFFAERPEGSVSTLKIQRTQQEDSAVYLCASSEGTGVLGEQYFGPGTRLTVT.

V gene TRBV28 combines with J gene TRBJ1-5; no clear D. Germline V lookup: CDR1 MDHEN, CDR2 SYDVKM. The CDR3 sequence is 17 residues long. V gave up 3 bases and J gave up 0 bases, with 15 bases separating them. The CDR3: CASSLVGEPYSNQPQHF. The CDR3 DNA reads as TGTGCCAGCAGTTTGGTCGGGGAGCCTTATAGCAATCAGCCCCAGCATTTT.

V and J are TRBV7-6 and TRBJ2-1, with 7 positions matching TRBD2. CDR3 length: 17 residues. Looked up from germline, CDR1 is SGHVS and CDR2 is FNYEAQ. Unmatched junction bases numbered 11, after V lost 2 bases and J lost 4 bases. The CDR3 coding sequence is TGTGCCAGCAGCTTAACCCCGGGGGGAAATCATTACAATGAGCAGTTCTTC. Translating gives CASSLTPGGNHYNEQFF. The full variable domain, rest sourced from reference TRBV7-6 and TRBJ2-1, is GAGVSQSPRYKVTKRGQDVALRCDPISGHVSLYWYRQALGQGPEFLTYFNYEAQQDKSGLPNDRFSAERPEGSISTLTIQRTEQRDSAMYRCASSLTPGGNHYNEQFFGPGTRLTVL.

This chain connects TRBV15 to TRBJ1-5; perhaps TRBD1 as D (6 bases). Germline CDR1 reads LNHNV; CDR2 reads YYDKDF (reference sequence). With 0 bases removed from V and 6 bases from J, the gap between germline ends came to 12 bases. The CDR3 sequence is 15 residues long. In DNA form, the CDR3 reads TGTGCCACCAGCAGAGATCGGGGGGGCGGTCAGCCCCAGCATTTT. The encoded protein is CATSRDRGGGQPQHF.

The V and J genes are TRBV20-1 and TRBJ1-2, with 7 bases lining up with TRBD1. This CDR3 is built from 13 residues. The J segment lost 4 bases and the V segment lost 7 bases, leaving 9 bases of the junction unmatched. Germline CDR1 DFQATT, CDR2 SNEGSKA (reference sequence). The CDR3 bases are TGCAGTGGCTCGACAGGGAAGATCTATGGCTACACCTTC. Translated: CSGSTGKIYGYTF.

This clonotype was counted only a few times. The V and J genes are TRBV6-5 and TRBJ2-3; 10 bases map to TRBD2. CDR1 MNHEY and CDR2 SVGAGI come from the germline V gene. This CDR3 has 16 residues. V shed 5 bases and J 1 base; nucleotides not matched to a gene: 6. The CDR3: CASSRAGTSGTDTQYF. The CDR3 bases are TGTGCCAGCAGTCGCGCCGGGACTAGCGGCACAGATACGCAGTATTTT.

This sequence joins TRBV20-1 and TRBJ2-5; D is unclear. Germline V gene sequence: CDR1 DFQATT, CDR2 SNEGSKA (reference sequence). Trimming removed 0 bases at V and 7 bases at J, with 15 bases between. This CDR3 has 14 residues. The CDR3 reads CSARDQKGSGTQYF. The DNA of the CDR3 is TGCAGTGCTAGAGATCAGAAGGGTTCGGGGACCCAGTACTTC.

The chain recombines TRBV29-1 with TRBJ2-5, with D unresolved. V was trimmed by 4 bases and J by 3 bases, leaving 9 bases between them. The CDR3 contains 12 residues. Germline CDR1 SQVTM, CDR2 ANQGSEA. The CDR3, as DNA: TGCAGCGTTGGGTACAGCAAAGAGACCCAGTACTTC. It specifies CSVGYSKETQYF.

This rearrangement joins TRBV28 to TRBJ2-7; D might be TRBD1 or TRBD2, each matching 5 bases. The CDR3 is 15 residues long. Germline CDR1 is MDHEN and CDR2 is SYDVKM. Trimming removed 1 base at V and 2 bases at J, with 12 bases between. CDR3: CASSLSPGAPYEQYF. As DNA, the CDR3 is TGTGCCAGCAGTTTATCCCCCGGGGCCCCCTACGAGCAGTACTTC.

In DNA form, the CDR3 reads TGTGCCAGCAGTCGACGGTCCACCGGGGAGCTGTTTTTT. Amino acids: CASSRRSTGELFF. The chain couples TRBV12-3 or TRBV12-4 to TRBJ2-2, with D unresolved. Deletions cut 5 bases from V and 4 bases from J, with 8 bases between. This CDR3 comprises 13 residues.

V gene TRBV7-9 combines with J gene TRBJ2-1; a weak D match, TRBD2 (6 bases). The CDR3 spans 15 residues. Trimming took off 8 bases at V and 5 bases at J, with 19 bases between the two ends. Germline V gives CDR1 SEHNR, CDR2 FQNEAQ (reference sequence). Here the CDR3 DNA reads TGTGCCAGCGGTGAGGTCGGCAGGACTAACAATGAGCAGTTCTTC. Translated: CASGEVGRTNNEQFF.

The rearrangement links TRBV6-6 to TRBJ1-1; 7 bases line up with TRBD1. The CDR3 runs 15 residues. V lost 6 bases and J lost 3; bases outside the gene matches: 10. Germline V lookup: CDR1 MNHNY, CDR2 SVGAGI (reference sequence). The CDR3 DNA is TGTGCCAGCAGGGCCCAGGGGGAAGTAGACACTGAAGCTTTCTTT. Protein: CASRAQGEVDTEAFF.

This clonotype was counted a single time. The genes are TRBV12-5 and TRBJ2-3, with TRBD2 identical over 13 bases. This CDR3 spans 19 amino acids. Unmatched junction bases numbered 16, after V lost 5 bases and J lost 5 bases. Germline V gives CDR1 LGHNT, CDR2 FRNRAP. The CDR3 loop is CASGISQGRTSGRRDTQYF. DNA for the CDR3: TGTGCTAGTGGTATATCACAGGGACGGACTAGCGGGAGAAGAGATACGCAGTATTTT.

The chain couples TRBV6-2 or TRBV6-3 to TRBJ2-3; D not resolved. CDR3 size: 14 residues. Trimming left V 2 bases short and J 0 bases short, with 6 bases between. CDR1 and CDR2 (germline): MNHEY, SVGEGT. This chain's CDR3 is CASSYPDSTDTQYF. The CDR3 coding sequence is TGTGCCAGCAGTTACCCGGACAGCACAGATACGCAGTATTTT.

CDR3 sequence reads: CASSYLDEVAFF. The CDR3 region has the DNA TGTGCCAGCAGTTATCTGGATGAGGTAGCTTTCTTT. The J gene is TRBJ1-1, the V gene TRBV6-2 or TRBV6-3; D gene uncertain. Germline CDR1 is MNHEY and CDR2 is SVGEGT. Trimming took 3 bases from V and 10 from J, leaving 12 bases between them. The CDR3 is made up of 12 amino acids.

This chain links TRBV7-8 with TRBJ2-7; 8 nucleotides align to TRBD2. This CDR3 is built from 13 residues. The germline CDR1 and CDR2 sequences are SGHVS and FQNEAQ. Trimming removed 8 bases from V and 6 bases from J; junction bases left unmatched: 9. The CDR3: CASFPGTRGEQYF. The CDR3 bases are TGTGCCAGCTTCCCCGGGACTAGAGGCGAGCAGTACTTC.